A single sample is the source of the 10 T cell receptor beta chains below, sequenced in a study of blood T cell repertoires in COVID-19. Profiled with immunoSEQ multiplex PCR; TCRdb holds only in-frame clones, not every one. Among about 280,000 clones listed, around 93% were seen once. Material for sequencing was PBMCs or T cells enriched from blood (not recorded which). These receptors originate from a man aged 35 to 55 who had been exposed to COVID-19.

The chain uses TRBV28 and TRBJ1-1; TRBD1 aligns across 7 bases. Germline V gene data show CDR1 as MDHEN and CDR2 as SYDVKM. The trim removed 7 bases at V and 1 base at J, leaving 6 bases unmatched. There are 14 residues in the CDR3. This CDR3 is CASISGQRNTEAFF. The CDR3 DNA follows: TGTGCCAGCATTTCGGGACAGAGGAACACTGAAGCTTTCTTT.

V usage is TRBV28 and J usage is TRBJ1-3; weak D call: TRBD1 (6 bases). The V end was cut by 5 bases, the J end by 0 bases, with 17 bases between. CDR3 length: 17 residues. The germline CDR1 and CDR2 sequences are MDHEN and SYDVKM. In DNA, the CDR3 is TGTGCCAGCAGTCCACCGACAGGTACCTTCTCTGGAAACACCATATATTTT. Protein product: CASSPPTGTFSGNTIYF.

The chain has TRBV30 and TRBJ1-4; 7 bases align to TRBD1. The CDR3 is 14 amino acids. V shed 7 bases and J 8 bases; nucleotides not matched to a gene: 13. Germline V gene data show CDR1 as GTSNPN and CDR2 as SVGIG (reference sequence). CDR3: CAFNGQGVSEKLFF. CDR3 bases: TGTGCCTTTAACGGGCAGGGGGTGAGCGAAAAACTGTTTTTT.

The chain is built from TRBV11-2 and TRBJ1-6; 7 nucleotides line up with TRBD1. The trim removed 7 bases at V and 5 bases at J, leaving 8 bases unmatched. The CDR3 spans 15 residues. CDR1 and CDR2 (germline): SGHAT, FQNNGV. The CDR3 DNA reads as TGTGCCAGCATCCTGAACGACAGGGATAATTCACCCCTCCACTTT. Its protein product is CASILNDRDNSPLHF.

This chain connects TRBV19 to TRBJ2-7, with 8 bases identical to TRBD2. Germline-derived CDR1 and CDR2 are LNHDA and SQIVND (reference sequence). V lost 6 bases and J lost 6; bases outside the gene matches: 10. The CDR3 is 14 residues long. The CDR3 sequence: CASSPSGPITEQYF. The DNA for the CDR3 is TGTGCCAGTAGCCCTAGCGGGCCGATTACCGAGCAGTACTTC.

The chain couples TRBV2 to TRBJ2-3; TRBD2 matches 10 bases. Germline V lookup: CDR1 SNHLY, CDR2 FYNNEI. The CDR3 contains 14 residues. V lost 7 bases, J lost 5 bases, and 6 bases stayed unmatched. The CDR3 is CASTLAGEEDTQYF. In DNA form, the CDR3 reads TGTGCCAGCACCCTAGCGGGAGAGGAAGATACGCAGTATTTT.

This rearrangement joins TRBV28 to TRBJ2-1; no clear D. Germline V gene lookup returns CDR1 MDHEN and CDR2 SYDVKM. The CDR3 runs to 15 residues. Deletions cut 2 bases from V and 4 bases from J, with 12 bases between. The chain's CDR3 is CASSLGAIGYNEQFF. DNA of the CDR3: TGTGCCAGCAGTTTAGGAGCGATAGGATACAATGAGCAGTTCTTC.

The chain recombines TRBV27 with TRBJ2-1; 11 nucleotides align to TRBD2. The CDR3 covers 16 residues. Trimming at V came to 2 bases and at J to 5 bases, leaving 5 bases not matched to a gene. Germline CDR1 is MNHEY and CDR2 is SMNVEV (reference sequence). The chain's CDR3 is CASSLDLGLADNEQFF. CDR3 in DNA: TGTGCCAGCAGTTTAGATTTGGGACTAGCGGACAATGAGCAGTTCTTC.

This clone was observed a single time. The chain has TRBV27 and TRBJ2-1, with 15 nucleotides matching TRBD2. The germline V gene encodes CDR1 MNHEY and CDR2 SMNVEV (reference sequence). V lost 2 bases, J lost 4 bases, and 12 bases stayed unmatched. The CDR3 consists of 20 residues. In DNA, the CDR3 is TGTGCCAGCAGTTTAGCCGGACTAGCGGGAGGGCGATGGGATTACAATGAGCAGTTCTTC. Translating it yields CASSLAGLAGGRWDYNEQFF.

The chain employs TRBV5-3 and TRBJ1-4, with D hard to call. TRBV5-3 is assigned to the ORF class and has an uncertain function. The CDR3 runs 12 residues. Trimming shortened V by 1 base and J by 7 bases, and 5 bases separated the two germline ends. The CDR3 sequence: CARSLCGEKLFF. The CDR3, as DNA: TGTGCCAGAAGCTTGTGCGGTGAAAAACTGTTTTTT.